This TCR beta chain originates from a study of T cell responses to AZD1222 COVID-19 vaccine (dated by TCRdb to the early 2020s). About the investigation overall: Because spike-specific TCR depth and breadth did not differ between the two schedules, AZD1222 recipients who got a second dose at roughly 4 weeks were pooled with those who got a second dose at roughly 12 weeks. A total of over 230 trial participants underwent TCR sequencing, of whom around 210 had received two doses of AZD1222 and approximately 25 had received two doses of the MenACWY control vaccine. Trial participants were enrolled into age subgroups of 18-55, 56-69 and 70-plus years, which contained approximately 150, 30 and 60 TCR-sequenced participants, respectively. Findings and caveats that apply to the study as a whole: The whole spike protein was spanned by vaccine-associated CD4 TCRs, and dominant responses were seen in regions 160-218 and 743-854. After two AZD1222 doses, both the breadth and the depth of spike-specific TCRs were significantly higher than at day 0 and than in MenACWY recipients. In the small 56-69-year group, the increase in depth fell short of significance, most likely because of low power. Because no samples from the day 14 peak response were available, repertoires could be characterized only after the peak T cell response. Reportedly, close to half of the unique spike-specific TCRs recognized epitopes lying outside the regions that are mutated in the B.1.351 and B.1.1.7 variants. Conclusions about previously exposed vaccinees are limited because only six or seven AZD1222 recipients were SARS-CoV-2 seropositive at baseline. Participants were mostly white British, with more females than males. The authors suggested clonal diversity may have been underestimated.

CDR1 LGHDT and CDR2 YNNKEL were looked up in the germline V gene (reference sequence). Measured from the cysteine to the phenylalanine, the CDR3 is 14 residues long. Just the 42-base CDR3 DNA is kept, in frame starting at base 1. The trim is 2 bases for V and 9 bases for J, with a gap of 14 bases between the germline ends. As to this clone: The antigen it binds to is not known. The sample holds no much larger clone one base away, and base qualities are not on file.

The CDR3 regions of human TCRbeta chains were analyzed by immunosequencing. The study's processing was this. Repertoire TCRs were matched against a reference library of SARS-CoV-2-specific TCRs generated with the MIRA antigen-specificity platform. Breadth was defined as the fraction of unique TCRs that were SARS-CoV-2-associated. Depth was defined as the fraction of total T cells that were SARS-CoV-2-associated. Using the MIRA data, each spike-specific TCR was assigned both to the spike region to which the TCR was reactive and to a CD4 or CD8 class. Log10-transformed breadth and depth values were compared by one-way ANOVA with Sidak's multiple comparisons tests. TCRdb carries this immuneACCESS record with in-frame sequences only. Its versions omit some clonotypes, under half of them owing to an unresolved V gene in the studies checked, with the rest unexplained. The V and J calls and clone size were taken over from that table, and D and trimming were inferred from the DNA. In this sample the table shows more than 100,000 clones, 87% of which occur a single time. Together, the top ten hold 1% to 1.5% of the sample.

Read against the paper, the sample's time point label means: baseline before first vaccination. The vaccinee samples were drawn from two UK trials, COV001 and COV002, one of which was a single-blind randomized controlled phase 2/3 trial testing AZD1222 (ChAdOx1 nCoV-19) in healthy adults. For TCRbeta chain sequencing, PBMC samples from trial participants were taken at day 0 and at day 28 after the second dose. This sequence originates from an adult in good health. The V and J segments used are TRBV3-1 (or the pseudogene TRBV3-2) and TRBJ2-1; the D call is possibly TRBD1 or TRBD2, each sharing 7 bases. The sequenced sample was peripheral blood, obtained on day 0 of AZD1222 vaccination. The sequence in DNA is TGTGCCAGCAGCCAAAGACTAGCAGGGGGTGAGCAGTTCTTC. Its product reads: CASSQRLAGGEQFF.